This T cell receptor (beta chain) is from a study of shared clonotypes between healthy human individuals. General observations from the study: What naive subsets generally showed was a larger estimated richness than memory subsets showed. Despite large depth, sorted-subset datasets appeared incompletely sequenced. Clonotypes shared by all four donors outscored non-shared clonotypes in generation probability.

Profiled with immunoSEQ multiplex PCR; TCRdb holds only in-frame clones, not every one. This table holds around 200,000 clones, 60% to 75% found once. Concerning this clone: Antigen specificity is unknown.

Partitioning of CD4+ cells yielded a CD45RA+ naive subset and a CD45RA-negative memory subset. CDR1 is SGHKS and CDR2 is YYEKEE in the germline V gene (reference sequence). The CDR3 runs to 14 residues. V was pared by 3 bases and J by 5 bases, with 12 bases between. Material: memory CD4+ T cells sorted from blood. Indicated subset: CD45RA-negative fraction. The rearrangement uses TRBV5-5 and TRBJ2-1; D is unresolved. The origin of this receptor is a man between 25 and 39 years old in good health. CDR3 in DNA: TGTGCCAGCAGCTGGGTGACTGGAGACAATGAGCAGTTCTTC. It specifies CASSWVTGDNEQFF.